The TCR beta chain described here comes from a study of blood T cell repertoires in COVID-19. Study-level information: Some COVID-19 samples were acute and others convalescent; all came from the United States, Italy and Spain. From T cells, B-cell-depleted T cells, or PBMCs came the material, which was cDNA or gDNA.

V was clipped by 7 bases and J by 2 bases, with 12 bases between them. The CDR3 loop spans 14 amino acids. Per germline, CDR1 SGHRS and CDR2 YFSETQ. In the authors' workflow: It was from reference gene primer amplification that nucleated cell counts were estimated. The table came from immunoSEQ multiplex PCR; TCRdb's copy has only in-frame clones and leaves some out. The DNA gave D and trimming, while V, J and clone size come from that table. This table has about 120,000 clones, roughly 85% appearing once. The V gene is TRBV5-1, the J gene TRBJ2-2; D is ambiguous. The clonotype comes from an elderly man with acute or convalescent COVID-19. Sample: peripheral blood. The CDR3 DNA reads as TGCGCCAGCCTGGCGGTACTTAACACCGGGGAGCTGTTTTTT. Translation gives CASLAVLNTGELFF. Based on the CDR3 plus reference TRBV5-1 and TRBJ2-2, the full variable domain is KAGVTQTPRYLIKTRGQQVTLSCSPISGHRSVSWYQQTPGQGLQFLFEYFSETQRNKGNFPGRFSGRQFSNSRSEMNVSTLELGDSALYLCASLAVLNTGELFFGEGSRLTVL.